Listed below are T cell receptor beta chains from one sample, sequenced in a study of OX40 agonist ivuxolimab in advanced cancers. Method: immunoSEQ multiplex PCR; TCRdb's copy keeps in-frame clones and lacks some. The data show approximately 32,000 clones, 80% to 85% seen once. This specimen consisted of CD4+ or CD8+ T cells sorted from blood, obtained in a trial of the OX40 agonist ivuxolimab. These receptor sequences come from an adult with an advanced solid tumor such as melanoma, head and neck, liver or kidney cancer. CDR3s include the opening cysteine and the closing phenylalanine or tryptophan. The D gene is left open where the match is weak. Size is omitted from some rows. Given values are once, few, many or a class for expanded clones.

len: 14; v_gene: TRBV6-1; d_gene: -; j_gene: TRBJ1-1; abundance: -; CDR3nt: TGTGCCAGCAGCGTCGGACTCGAGAACACTGAAGCTTTCTTT; CDR3aa: CASSVGLENTEAFF
len: 15; v_gene: TRBV27; d_gene: -; j_gene: TRBJ2-7; abundance: -; CDR3nt: TGTGCCAGCAGTTTATCCGAGCCACTCTCCTACGAGCAGTACTTC; CDR3aa: CASSLSEPLSYEQYF
len: 14; v_gene: TRBV29-1; d_gene: -; j_gene: TRBJ2-1; abundance: -; CDR3nt: TGCAGCGTGCGCGGTGTTTTGTCCTACAATGAGCAGTTCTTC; CDR3aa: CSVRGVLSYNEQFF
len: 17; v_gene: TRBV9; d_gene: -; j_gene: TRBJ2-5; abundance: once; CDR3nt: TGTGCCAGCAGCGTAGCCACGGGGATACTACATCAAGAGACCCAGTACTTC; CDR3aa: CASSVATGILHQETQYF
len: 14; v_gene: TRBV30; d_gene: -; j_gene: TRBJ1-1; abundance: -; CDR3nt: TGTGCCTGGAGTGAGGAGGGCCTGAACACTGAAGCTTTCTTT; CDR3aa: CAWSEEGLNTEAFF
len: 16; v_gene: TRBV19; d_gene: -; j_gene: TRBJ2-1; abundance: -; CDR3nt: TGTGCCAGTAGTATGTACACTGTAAGCTCCTACAATGAGCAGTTCTTC; CDR3aa: CASSMYTVSSYNEQFF
len: 14; v_gene: TRBV28; d_gene: -; j_gene: TRBJ2-3; abundance: -; CDR3nt: TGTGCCAGCAGTTTACGCCGAGGCAGGGATACGCAGTATTTT; CDR3aa: CASSLRRGRDTQYF
len: 13; v_gene: TRBV27; d_gene: -; j_gene: TRBJ2-7; abundance: -; CDR3nt: TGTGCCAGCAGTTTATCAGGGCCAAGGGAGCAGTACTTC; CDR3aa: CASSLSGPREQYF
len: 14; v_gene: TRBV5-5; d_gene: -; j_gene: TRBJ1-2; abundance: -; CDR3nt: TGTGCCAGCAGCTTGGCCACAGGGTCAGGTGGCTACACCTTC; CDR3aa: CASSLATGSGGYTF
len: 15; v_gene: TRBV4-1; d_gene: TRBD1; j_gene: TRBJ2-7; abundance: -; CDR3nt: TGCGCCAGCAGCCAAGAGGAGACAGGGGCGTGGGAGCAGTACTTC; CDR3aa: CASSQEETGAWEQYF
len: 12; v_gene: TRBV13; d_gene: -; j_gene: TRBJ2-7; abundance: medium-sized; CDR3nt: TGTGCCAGCAGCCTGGGGACGGGCGAGCAGTACTTC; CDR3aa: CASSLGTGEQYF
len: 14; v_gene: TRBV30; d_gene: -; j_gene: TRBJ2-5; abundance: -; CDR3nt: TGTGCCTGGAGTGTACCACAGGTTTTAGAGACCCAGTACTTC; CDR3aa: CAWSVPQVLETQYF
len: 13; v_gene: TRBV2; d_gene: -; j_gene: TRBJ1-1; abundance: few; CDR3nt: TGTGCCACCGGGACGTCGGGGGACACTGAAGCTTTCTTT; CDR3aa: CATGTSGDTEAFF
len: 17; v_gene: TRBV4-1; d_gene: -; j_gene: TRBJ2-6; abundance: few; CDR3nt: TGCGCCAGCAGCCGAAAGGGAGGCACTCCCGGGGCCAACGTCCTGACTTTC; CDR3aa: CASSRKGGTPGANVLTF
len: 17; v_gene: TRBV15; d_gene: TRBD1; j_gene: TRBJ2-1; abundance: few; CDR3nt: TGTGCCACCAGCAGAGATCGGGGGACAGGGGCTTTCGGGGAGCAGTTCTTC; CDR3aa: CATSRDRGTGAFGEQFF
len: 12; v_gene: TRBV29-1; d_gene: -; j_gene: TRBJ2-5; abundance: -; CDR3nt: TGCAGCGTTCGCGGGGCCCAAGAGACCCAGTACTTC; CDR3aa: CSVRGAQETQYF
len: 14; v_gene: TRBV7-9; d_gene: -; j_gene: TRBJ2-3; abundance: once; CDR3nt: TGTGCCAGCAGCTTAAACAGGGTCGGGGATACGCAGTATTTT; CDR3aa: CASSLNRVGDTQYF
len: 14; v_gene: TRBV13; d_gene: TRBD2; j_gene: TRBJ2-1; abundance: -; CDR3nt: TGTGCCAGCAGCTTACCCGGGACTACCAATGAGCAGTTCTTC; CDR3aa: CASSLPGTTNEQFF
len: 17; v_gene: TRBV4-3; d_gene: TRBD2; j_gene: TRBJ2-2; abundance: -; CDR3nt: TGCGCCAGCAGCCAAGATCTTACGGGGGGGCTCACCGGGGAGCTGTTTTTT; CDR3aa: CASSQDLTGGLTGELFF
len: 14; v_gene: TRBV7-6; d_gene: TRBD1; j_gene: TRBJ2-3; abundance: once; CDR3nt: TGTGCCAGCAGCTCAGGACAGGGGTTAGATACGCAGTATTTT; CDR3aa: CASSSGQGLDTQYF
len: 12; v_gene: TRBV2; d_gene: TRBD1; j_gene: TRBJ2-7; abundance: -; CDR3nt: TGTGCCAGCAGTACAGGGGAAGATGAGCAGTACTTC; CDR3aa: CASSTGEDEQYF
len: 12; v_gene: TRBV6-5; d_gene: -; j_gene: TRBJ1-2; abundance: -; CDR3nt: TGTGCCAGCAGTCGGACGGGCTATGGCTACACCTTC; CDR3aa: CASSRTGYGYTF
len: 16; v_gene: TRBV6-1; d_gene: -; j_gene: TRBJ1-5; abundance: -; CDR3nt: TGTGCCAGCAGTGAGCTAGTTGGGGGGCCCAATCAGCCCCAGCATTTT; CDR3aa: CASSELVGGPNQPQHF
len: 13; v_gene: TRBV9; d_gene: -; j_gene: TRBJ2-2; abundance: medium-sized; CDR3nt: TGTGCCAGCAGCGTGGGAGGAACCGGGGAGCTGTTTTTT; CDR3aa: CASSVGGTGELFF
len: 17; v_gene: TRBV7-2; d_gene: -; j_gene: TRBJ2-2; abundance: -; CDR3nt: TGTGCCAGCAGGGAGGGGTCCCGGGACAGACTCACCGGGGAGCTGTTTTTT; CDR3aa: CASREGSRDRLTGELFF
len: 13; v_gene: TRBV7-9; d_gene: -; j_gene: TRBJ2-7; abundance: once; CDR3nt: TGTGCCAGCGCCCCAACCCCTGTCTACGAGCAGTACTTC; CDR3aa: CASAPTPVYEQYF
len: 16; v_gene: TRBV4-1; d_gene: TRBD2; j_gene: TRBJ2-1; abundance: -; CDR3nt: TGCGCCAGCAGCCAAGAGAGAAGCGGGACGGGGAATGAGCAGTTCTTC; CDR3aa: CASSQERSGTGNEQFF
len: 16; v_gene: TRBV4-1; d_gene: -; j_gene: TRBJ1-3; abundance: once; CDR3nt: TGCGCCAGCAGCCAAGAATGGTCCAATGGGGGAAACACCATATATTTT; CDR3aa: CASSQEWSNGGNTIYF
len: 15; v_gene: TRBV6-9; d_gene: TRBD2; j_gene: TRBJ2-1; abundance: -; CDR3nt: TGTGCCAGCAGTTACTCAGCGGGGGGGTACAATGAGCAGTTCTTC; CDR3aa: CASSYSAGGYNEQFF
len: 13; v_gene: TRBV10-3; d_gene: -; j_gene: TRBJ1-4; abundance: -; CDR3nt: TGTGCCATCAGCATGAGGTTTAATGAAAAACTGTTTTTT; CDR3aa: CAISMRFNEKLFF
len: 14; v_gene: TRBV28; d_gene: -; j_gene: TRBJ2-7; abundance: -; CDR3nt: TGTGCCAGCAGTTTCGTAGGGGCTGAGAACGAGCAGTACTTC; CDR3aa: CASSFVGAENEQYF
len: 14; v_gene: TRBV19; d_gene: -; j_gene: TRBJ2-1; abundance: once; CDR3nt: TGTGCCAGTAGTATAGGGGCCCTAGGGAATGAGCAGTTCTTC; CDR3aa: CASSIGALGNEQFF
len: 13; v_gene: TRBV6-5; d_gene: -; j_gene: TRBJ1-1; abundance: -; CDR3nt: TGTGCCAGCAGTACGGGACGGCTCACTGAAGCTTTCTTT; CDR3aa: CASSTGRLTEAFF
len: 14; v_gene: TRBV28; d_gene: -; j_gene: TRBJ2-7; abundance: -; CDR3nt: TGTGCCAGCAGTTCTTGGACAGTGACCTACGAGCAGTACTTC; CDR3aa: CASSSWTVTYEQYF
len: 16; v_gene: TRBV6-4; d_gene: -; j_gene: TRBJ2-1; abundance: -; CDR3nt: TGTGCCAGCAGTGACTCGGTCGACAGTTCCTACAATGAGCAGTTCTTC; CDR3aa: CASSDSVDSSYNEQFF
len: 15; v_gene: TRBV5-1; d_gene: TRBD1; j_gene: TRBJ1-1; abundance: -; CDR3nt: TGCGCCAGCAGCGTAACAGGGGCGCCGAACACTGAAGCTTTCTTT; CDR3aa: CASSVTGAPNTEAFF
len: 14; v_gene: TRBV7-2; d_gene: TRBD1; j_gene: TRBJ2-7; abundance: -; CDR3nt: TGTGCCAGCAGCTTGGGACAGGGGGCCTACGAGCAGTACTTC; CDR3aa: CASSLGQGAYEQYF
len: 14; v_gene: TRBV4-2; d_gene: -; j_gene: TRBJ2-5; abundance: -; CDR3nt: TGTGCCAGCAGCCAAGGGGGACTCCAAGAGACCCAGTACTTC; CDR3aa: CASSQGGLQETQYF
len: 15; v_gene: TRBV7-9; d_gene: TRBD2; j_gene: TRBJ2-3; abundance: -; CDR3nt: TGTGCCAGCAGCCCAAGCGGGACGACGGCAGATACGCAGTATTTT; CDR3aa: CASSPSGTTADTQYF
len: 15; v_gene: TRBV4-1; d_gene: TRBD1; j_gene: TRBJ1-1; abundance: -; CDR3nt: TGCGCCAGCAGCCAGGCCGACAGGGGAGGGACTGAAGCTTTCTTT; CDR3aa: CASSQADRGGTEAFF
len: 16; v_gene: TRBV13; d_gene: TRBD1; j_gene: TRBJ2-2; abundance: -; CDR3nt: TGTGCCAGCAGTCCAAGGGACAGGGTAACGTCCGGGGAGCTGTTTTTT; CDR3aa: CASSPRDRVTSGELFF
len: 14; v_gene: TRBV7-9; d_gene: TRBD1; j_gene: TRBJ1-6; abundance: -; CDR3nt: TGTGCCAGCAGCTTCGGGGACAGTGGTTCACCCCTCCACTTT; CDR3aa: CASSFGDSGSPLHF
len: 14; v_gene: TRBV6-5; d_gene: -; j_gene: TRBJ2-5; abundance: -; CDR3nt: TGTGCCAGCAGTTATGTGGGGGCGGGGGAGACCCAGTACTTC; CDR3aa: CASSYVGAGETQYF
len: 14; v_gene: TRBV6-1; d_gene: TRBD1; j_gene: TRBJ1-3; abundance: -; CDR3nt: TGTGCCAGCAAAAAAACAGGGGGAGGAAACACCATATATTTT; CDR3aa: CASKKTGGGNTIYF
len: 14; v_gene: TRBV5-5; d_gene: TRBD1; j_gene: TRBJ1-2; abundance: once; CDR3nt: TGCGCCAGCAGCAACGACAGGGGTTACTATGGCTACACCTTC; CDR3aa: CASSNDRGYYGYTF
len: 16; v_gene: TRBV15; d_gene: -; j_gene: TRBJ2-2; abundance: -; CDR3nt: TGTGCCACCAGCATAGACGGGGCTGGTAAAACCGGGGAGCTGTTTTTT; CDR3aa: CATSIDGAGKTGELFF
len: 16; v_gene: TRBV5-6; d_gene: -; j_gene: TRBJ2-1; abundance: -; CDR3nt: TGTGCCAGCAGCTTCCCAGGGGGAGGGGCCGACAATGAGCAGTTCTTC; CDR3aa: CASSFPGGGADNEQFF
len: 15; v_gene: TRBV30; d_gene: -; j_gene: TRBJ2-1; abundance: medium-sized; CDR3nt: TGTGCCTGGAGTGTACCAGATAGCTCCTACAATGAGCAGTTCTTC; CDR3aa: CAWSVPDSSYNEQFF
len: 14; v_gene: TRBV4-2; d_gene: -; j_gene: TRBJ1-5; abundance: once; CDR3nt: TGTGCCAGCAGTGGCAGGGATGGGAATCAGCCCCAGCATTTT; CDR3aa: CASSGRDGNQPQHF
len: 14; v_gene: TRBV7-9; d_gene: -; j_gene: TRBJ1-2; abundance: -; CDR3nt: TGTGCCAGCAGCTTAGGCCAGGGGAACTATGGCTACACCTTC; CDR3aa: CASSLGQGNYGYTF
len: 15; v_gene: TRBV28; d_gene: TRBD1; j_gene: TRBJ1-2; abundance: -; CDR3nt: TGTGCCAGCACCACGGGACAGGCAGCTAACTATGGCTACACCTTC; CDR3aa: CASTTGQAANYGYTF
len: 16; v_gene: TRBV16; d_gene: -; j_gene: TRBJ1-4; abundance: -; CDR3nt: TGTGCCAGCAGCGCCTTCGGGGGGATAGATGGAGAAAAACTGTTTTTT; CDR3aa: CASSAFGGIDGEKLFF